The entry below describes one T cell receptor beta chain. Its matching antigen is unknown. These data originate in a study of T cells expressing NK-cell markers. About the study: The study drew TCR beta repertoires from sorted CD3+CD56+NKG2C+, CD3+CD56+NKG2C- and CD3+CD56-NKG2C+ T cells. The authors sequenced eight donors, of whom seven were HCMV-seropositive and one was seronegative.

TCRdb reprocessed the 5' RACE reads and keeps a single row for each CDR3 protein, giving no DNA. Listed are roughly 180,000 distinct CDR3 sequences; roughly 18% falls within the top ten. Study observations and caveats: A few of the donors also had these clonotypes leading their CD3+CD56-NKG2C+ fraction. Questions lingered over whether expanded NKG2C+ T cell clones were HCMV-specific.

The origin of this receptor is a woman between 18 and 75 years old in good health. Sequencing was performed on blood T cells: a sorted CD56 or NKG2C T cell subset, CD4+ or CD8+ T cells, or bulk PBMC T cells (not recorded which).

The CDR3 is CASSAGLVSTGELFF. The chain uses TRBV7-7 and TRBJ2-2; TCRdb names TRBD2, which stays unverified in the absence of DNA. Germline V lookup: CDR1 SSHAT, CDR2 FNYEAQ (reference sequence). CDR3 size: 15 residues.